The next 11 T cell receptor beta chains were all read from a single sample in a study of T cell repertoires in ileal Crohn's disease. The protocol was immunoSEQ multiplex PCR, while the TCRdb copy is restricted to in-frame clones and leaves out a portion. Among about 9,200 clones listed, approximately 79% were seen once. The time point: neoterminal ileum biopsy at postoperative endoscopy, about 6 months after surgery. The sample was ileal tissue. The receptors were sampled from an adult with Crohn's disease.

The gene calls are TRBV7-3 and TRBJ1-5, with 7 bases that match TRBD1. The junction had 23 bases not matched to a gene; V was cut back by 4 bases and J by 2 bases. The CDR3 consists of 21 residues. Germline V gene lookup returns CDR1 SGHTA and CDR2 FQGTGA. For the CDR3, the DNA is TGTGCCAGCAGCTCACTTCGCGGGGGGACAGCCCCTTATATAGGCAATCAGCCCCAGCATTTT. Residues: CASSSLRGGTAPYIGNQPQHF.

This clone was picked up a small number of times. The chain is built from TRBV5-4 and TRBJ2-1; tentatively, D is TRBD2 (5 bases). With 1 base removed from V and 8 bases from J, the gap between germline ends came to 19 bases. The germline CDR1 and CDR2 sequences are SGHNT and YYREEE (reference sequence). The CDR3 is 16 amino acids. This CDR3 is CASSLRSFSDGDEQFF. CDR3 sequence (DNA): TGTGCCAGCAGCTTGAGGTCCTTTAGCGATGGGGATGAGCAGTTCTTC.

The chain has TRBV27 and TRBJ2-7; 7 bases agree with TRBD2. With 6 bases clipped from V and 0 bases from J, the junction kept 8 bases outside the gene matches. The CDR3 spans 15 residues. Germline V gene sequence: CDR1 MNHEY, CDR2 SMNVEV (reference sequence). The CDR3: CASSKTSDSSYEQYF. In DNA form, the CDR3 reads TGTGCCAGCAGCAAAACTAGCGACAGCTCCTACGAGCAGTACTTC.

The chain is built from TRBV27 and TRBJ2-2; no clear D. Per germline, CDR1 MNHEY and CDR2 SMNVEV (reference sequence). Trimming took 5 bases from V and 0 from J, leaving 4 bases between them. CDR3 length equals 13 residues. For the CDR3, the DNA is TGTGCCAGCAGTCCGGCGAACACCGGGGAGCTGTTTTTT. It yields the protein CASSPANTGELFF.

This clone has only a few counts. The chain uses TRBV14 and TRBJ2-7; possibly TRBD1 for D (5 bases). The germline CDR1 and CDR2 sequences are SGHDN and FVKESK. V lost 6 bases to trimming and J lost 7 bases, with 13 bases between them. The length of the CDR3 is 12 residues. For the CDR3, the DNA is TGTGCCAGCAGTTACTCTGGGGCGGAGCAGTACTTC. It codes for CASSYSGAEQYF.

This chain connects TRBV18 to TRBJ2-7; TRBD1 is a possible D gene (6 bases). This CDR3 is 14 amino acids long. Per the germline V gene, CDR1 is KGHSH and CDR2 is LQKENI. V was pared by 3 bases and J by 2 bases, with 11 bases between. CDR3 loop: CASSPQGPPYEQYF. The CDR3 DNA reads as TGTGCCAGCTCACCTCAGGGGCCCCCCTACGAGCAGTACTTC.

The rearrangement joins TRBV7-2 to TRBJ2-5; a possible D gene is TRBD2 (6 bases). Germline V gene data show CDR1 as SGHTA and CDR2 as FQGNSA. The CDR3 covers 14 residues. V lost 2 bases to trimming and J lost 6 bases, with 13 bases between them. The CDR3 loop reads CASSLLTSTKTQYF. DNA of the CDR3: TGTGCCAGCAGCTTATTGACTAGTACGAAGACCCAGTACTTC.

This rearrangement joins TRBV5-1 to TRBJ2-7; D possibly corresponds to TRBD1 (5 bases). This CDR3 spans 16 amino acids. Germline values: CDR1 SGHRS, CDR2 YFSETQ. V was cut by 0 bases and J by 5 bases, with 18 bases left in between. CDR3: CASSLASLWGVDEQYF. The CDR3 DNA reads TGCGCCAGCAGCTTGGCCTCCCTATGGGGCGTCGACGAGCAGTACTTC.

A few counts support this clone. The rearrangement uses TRBV11-3 and TRBJ2-1, with 8 bases identical to TRBD1. CDR1 is SGHNT and CDR2 is YENEEA in the germline V gene. This CDR3 spans 15 amino acids. Unmatched junction bases numbered 8, after V lost 1 base and J lost 9 bases. In DNA, the CDR3 is TGTGCCAGCAGCTTAGGGGACAGGCCAGTATTTGAGCAGTTCTTC. Amino acid sequence: CASSLGDRPVFEQFF. The full variable domain, its missing parts supplied by reference TRBV11-3 and TRBJ2-1, is EAGVVQSPRYKIIEKKQPVAFWCNPISGHNTLYWYLQNLGQGPELLIRYENEEAVDDSQLPKDRFSAERLKGVDSTLKIQPAELGDSAVYLCASSLGDRPVFEQFFGPGTRLTVL.

Worth noting for this clone: This same CDR3 is encoded by further DNA sequences in the sample. The chain joins TRBV21-1 to TRBJ2-1; the table names TRBD1, a call not compared with the DNA. TRBV21-1 is shown as a pseudogene. This CDR3 is 15 amino acids long. CDR3 nucleotides: TGTGCCAGCAGCAGAAGCAGGGTAAACTACAATGAGCAATTCTTC. This encodes CASSRSRVNYNEQFF.

A few counts support this clone. This sample includes further DNA sequences coding for the same CDR3. J is TRBJ2-7 and V is TRBV29-1; TRBD2 might be the D (6 bases). Germline V gene data show CDR1 as SQVTM and CDR2 as ANQGSEA. This CDR3 region has 13 residues. Trimming cost V 3 bases and J 2 bases, with 11 bases left between them. In nucleotides, the CDR3 is TGCAGCGTTGATGGGGGGACCCCCTACGAGCAGTACTTC. This encodes CSVDGGTPYEQYF.